The rows below give T cell receptor beta chains drawn from one sample of a study of blood T cell repertoires in COVID-19. Generated by immunoSEQ multiplex PCR, the TCRdb table keeps only in-frame clones and is missing some. The sample includes about 200,000 clones, approximately 80% of them seen just once. Sequencing input: peripheral blood. These receptor sequences come from a human donor in a cohort sampled during active COVID-19. The CDR3 runs from the conserved cysteine through the conserved F or W. A D gene is named only where the DNA matches it firmly. Some rows mark clone size as missing; the rest say once, few, many or name a class of expanded clone.

j_call: TRBJ2-3; v_call: TRBV10-2; d_call: .; clone_size: once; cdr3_nt: TGCGCCAGCAGTGTGGGAGGCACAGATACGCAGTATTTT; cdr3_aa: CASSVGGTDTQYF
j_call: TRBJ1-5; v_call: TRBV21-1; d_call: .; clone_size: .; cdr3_nt: TGTGCCAGCTCGGCCAGGGCCCAGCCCCAGCATTTT; cdr3_aa: CASSARAQPQHF
j_call: TRBJ1-1; v_call: TRBV7-8; d_call: .; clone_size: .; cdr3_nt: TGTGCCAGCAGCTTAGTCGCAGGCACTGAAGCTTTCTTT; cdr3_aa: CASSLVAGTEAFF
j_call: TRBJ2-7; v_call: TRBV27; d_call: TRBD1; clone_size: .; cdr3_nt: TGTGCCAGCAGCCCATCCGCCGGGACAGGGCTCTCCTACGAGCAGTACTTC; cdr3_aa: CASSPSAGTGLSYEQYF
j_call: TRBJ2-1; v_call: TRBV7-2; d_call: TRBD2; clone_size: .; cdr3_nt: TGTGCCAGATTCGCGAACGGACTAGCGGGACCCAATGAGCAGTTCTTC; cdr3_aa: CARFANGLAGPNEQFF
j_call: TRBJ2-2; v_call: TRBV3-1/TRBV3-2; d_call: TRBD2; clone_size: .; cdr3_nt: TGTGCCAGCAGCCCCGGGGGGACTAGTCCCGGGGAGCTGTTTTTT; cdr3_aa: CASSPGGTSPGELFF
j_call: TRBJ1-3; v_call: TRBV6-6; d_call: .; clone_size: .; cdr3_nt: TGTGCCAGCAGGCGAACAGGGAGCTCAAACTCTGGAAACACCATATATTTT; cdr3_aa: CASRRTGSSNSGNTIYF
j_call: TRBJ2-1; v_call: TRBV11-3; d_call: .; clone_size: .; cdr3_nt: TGTGCCAGCAGCTTAGGGCAGGCAGCCCGAAATGAGCAGTTCTTC; cdr3_aa: CASSLGQAARNEQFF
j_call: TRBJ2-7; v_call: TRBV28; d_call: .; clone_size: .; cdr3_nt: TGTGCCAGCAGTTTACCCGGGTTCGAGCAGTACTTC; cdr3_aa: CASSLPGFEQYF
j_call: TRBJ1-2; v_call: TRBV5-1; d_call: TRBD1; clone_size: .; cdr3_nt: TGCGCCAGCAGTCTAAAAACAGGGGGGAACTATGGCTACACCTTC; cdr3_aa: CASSLKTGGNYGYTF
j_call: TRBJ2-1; v_call: TRBV5-1; d_call: .; clone_size: .; cdr3_nt: TGCGCCAGCAGCTTGGGACAAACTTACAATGAGCAGTTCTTC; cdr3_aa: CASSLGQTYNEQFF
j_call: TRBJ2-1; v_call: TRBV3-1/TRBV3-2; d_call: TRBD2; clone_size: .; cdr3_nt: TGTGCCAGCAGCCAAGATAAGGTAGCGGGAGACCATGAGCAGTTCTTC; cdr3_aa: CASSQDKVAGDHEQFF
j_call: TRBJ2-7; v_call: TRBV28; d_call: TRBD1; clone_size: .; cdr3_nt: TGTGCCAGCAGGGGACAGGGGAGGTCCTACGAGCAGTACTTC; cdr3_aa: CASRGQGRSYEQYF
j_call: TRBJ1-3; v_call: TRBV11-2; d_call: TRBD1; clone_size: once; cdr3_nt: TGTGCCAGCGAATATACCCAGATTCGAGGGGGCGGAAACACCATATATTTT; cdr3_aa: CASEYTQIRGGGNTIYF
j_call: TRBJ2-7; v_call: TRBV18; d_call: TRBD1; clone_size: .; cdr3_nt: TGTGCCAGCTCAGCTGAGACAGGGGCGCTAATCGAGCAGTACTTC; cdr3_aa: CASSAETGALIEQYF
j_call: TRBJ2-4; v_call: TRBV5-8; d_call: .; clone_size: .; cdr3_nt: TGTGCCAGCAGCTTGGCAGGTGCAGGGGACATTCAGTACTTC; cdr3_aa: CASSLAGAGDIQYF
j_call: TRBJ2-1; v_call: TRBV19; d_call: .; clone_size: .; cdr3_nt: TGTGCCAGCCAAACCGGGCAGTTCTTC; cdr3_aa: CASQTGQFF
j_call: TRBJ1-5; v_call: TRBV2; d_call: .; clone_size: .; cdr3_nt: TGTGCCAGCAGTGACGAACGGACTTATCAGCCCCAGCATTTT; cdr3_aa: CASSDERTYQPQHF
j_call: TRBJ2-2; v_call: TRBV24-1; d_call: .; clone_size: .; cdr3_nt: TGTGCCACCAGGTCCCAGGGGACCGGGGAGCTGTTTTTT; cdr3_aa: CATRSQGTGELFF
j_call: TRBJ2-7; v_call: TRBV2; d_call: .; clone_size: .; cdr3_nt: TGTGCCAGCAGGAGGAGGTCCTACGAGCAGTACTTC; cdr3_aa: CASRRRSYEQYF
j_call: TRBJ2-7; v_call: TRBV4-1; d_call: TRBD1; clone_size: .; cdr3_nt: TGCGCCAGCAGCCGAGGGGGACAGGCCACCTACGAGCAGTACTTC; cdr3_aa: CASSRGGQATYEQYF
j_call: TRBJ1-1; v_call: TRBV18; d_call: .; clone_size: .; cdr3_nt: TGTGCCAGCTCCGCGGTTTGGGTTCAGGGAACTGAAGCTTTCTTT; cdr3_aa: CASSAVWVQGTEAFF
j_call: TRBJ1-5; v_call: TRBV7-2; d_call: .; clone_size: .; cdr3_nt: TGTGCCAGCAGCGGGAGTAGCAATCAGCCCCAGCATTTT; cdr3_aa: CASSGSSNQPQHF
j_call: TRBJ1-4; v_call: TRBV7-8; d_call: .; clone_size: .; cdr3_nt: TGTGCCAGCAGCTTATTCTCCGGAGCACCCTCCGAAAAACTGTTTTTT; cdr3_aa: CASSLFSGAPSEKLFF
j_call: TRBJ2-7; v_call: TRBV28; d_call: TRBD2; clone_size: .; cdr3_nt: TGTGCCAGCAGTTTTTCGGGAGGTCGGGGGAGCGAGCAGTACTTC; cdr3_aa: CASSFSGGRGSEQYF
j_call: TRBJ1-1; v_call: TRBV28; d_call: .; clone_size: .; cdr3_nt: TGTGCCAGCAGTTTATCCCAGGCAGCTTTCTTT; cdr3_aa: CASSLSQAAFF
j_call: TRBJ2-7; v_call: TRBV28; d_call: .; clone_size: .; cdr3_nt: TGTGCCAGCAGTTTAGGGAGATACGAGCAGTACTTC; cdr3_aa: CASSLGRYEQYF
j_call: TRBJ1-2; v_call: TRBV5-1; d_call: TRBD1; clone_size: .; cdr3_nt: TGCGCCAGCAGCTGGTACGGACAGGGGGAGCTCAAAAATGGCTACACCTTC; cdr3_aa: CASSWYGQGELKNGYTF
j_call: TRBJ2-7; v_call: TRBV7-8; d_call: TRBD2; clone_size: .; cdr3_nt: TGTGCCAGCAGCTTAGCTGGTAGCGGGAGCTCCTACGAGCAGTACTTC; cdr3_aa: CASSLAGSGSSYEQYF
j_call: TRBJ2-7; v_call: TRBV5-4; d_call: .; clone_size: once; cdr3_nt: TGTGCCAGCAGCTTGCTAGAAACCTACGAGCAGTACTTC; cdr3_aa: CASSLLETYEQYF
j_call: TRBJ1-2; v_call: TRBV28; d_call: .; clone_size: many; cdr3_nt: TGTGCCAGCAGTTTACGATCACCGAACTACTATGGCTACACCTTC; cdr3_aa: CASSLRSPNYYGYTF
j_call: TRBJ2-5; v_call: TRBV7-2; d_call: TRBD1; clone_size: .; cdr3_nt: TGTGCCAGCAAAAGGACAGGGCCAGAGACCCAGTACTTC; cdr3_aa: CASKRTGPETQYF
j_call: TRBJ2-3; v_call: TRBV6-1; d_call: .; clone_size: .; cdr3_nt: TGTGCCAGCAGTGCTATACCGGGATCCTTCACAGATACGCAGTATTTT; cdr3_aa: CASSAIPGSFTDTQYF
j_call: TRBJ2-7; v_call: TRBV15; d_call: .; clone_size: once; cdr3_nt: TGTGCCACCAGCAGAGATCGCGACTACCTCTCCGGGGAGCAGTACTTC; cdr3_aa: CATSRDRDYLSGEQYF
j_call: TRBJ2-7; v_call: TRBV30; d_call: .; clone_size: .; cdr3_nt: TGTGCCTGGGACAGGAGGGGCGGACACGAGCAGTACTTC; cdr3_aa: CAWDRRGGHEQYF
j_call: TRBJ1-6; v_call: TRBV28; d_call: .; clone_size: .; cdr3_nt: TGTGCCAGCAGTTTTTCCCCCACAGGGACCTATAATTCACCCCTCCACTTT; cdr3_aa: CASSFSPTGTYNSPLHF
j_call: TRBJ2-1; v_call: TRBV12-2; d_call: .; clone_size: once; cdr3_nt: TGTGCAAGTCGCCCAGGTCTGCCGCTCGGTTGCAATGAGCAGTTCTTC; cdr3_aa: CASRPGLPLGCNEQFF
j_call: TRBJ2-1; v_call: TRBV7-2; d_call: .; clone_size: .; cdr3_nt: TGTGCCAGCAGCTTAGGACTGGAGTACAATGAGCAGTTCTTC; cdr3_aa: CASSLGLEYNEQFF
j_call: TRBJ1-2; v_call: TRBV9; d_call: .; clone_size: .; cdr3_nt: TGTGCCAGCAGCGTAGACCGGGACTATGGCTACACCTTC; cdr3_aa: CASSVDRDYGYTF
j_call: TRBJ1-1; v_call: TRBV28; d_call: .; clone_size: .; cdr3_nt: TGTGCCAGCAGTTTACGAGGGAACACTGAAGCTTTCTTT; cdr3_aa: CASSLRGNTEAFF
j_call: TRBJ1-1; v_call: TRBV27; d_call: .; clone_size: once; cdr3_nt: TGTGCCAGCAGTTTTTGGGGGGGGAACACTGAAGCTTTCTTT; cdr3_aa: CASSFWGGNTEAFF
j_call: TRBJ2-7; v_call: TRBV18; d_call: TRBD2; clone_size: .; cdr3_nt: TGTGCCAGCTCACCGGGACTAGCGGGAGTGAGTGAGCAGTACTTC; cdr3_aa: CASSPGLAGVSEQYF
j_call: TRBJ2-2; v_call: TRBV6-1; d_call: TRBD2; clone_size: .; cdr3_nt: TGTGCCAGCAGTGAATCCTTGCTAGCGGGAGCCAACACCGGGGAGCTGTTTTTT; cdr3_aa: CASSESLLAGANTGELFF
j_call: TRBJ1-1; v_call: TRBV7-2; d_call: .; clone_size: .; cdr3_nt: TGTGCCAGCAGCTTATCTTTGGTGCAGGGGAACACTGAAGCTTTCTTT; cdr3_aa: CASSLSLVQGNTEAFF